This entry lists 28 T cell receptor beta chains sequenced from one sample in a study of cytomegalovirus exposure and HLA in healthy donors. The primer mix had 60 Vbeta and 13 Jbeta primers. Produced via immunoSEQ multiplex PCR; TCRdb's table is partial and in-frame only. This sample carries 170,000 or so clones, around 80% of them seen once, and the ten largest clones take 2.5% to 3.5%. Material for sequencing was PBMCs. All receptors come from a woman between 50 and 59 years old in good health and CMV-seropositive.

This chain connects TRBV9 to TRBJ2-3; D gene unclear. The CDR3 is 15 amino acids. V lost 2 bases to trimming and J lost 1 base, with 11 bases between them. CDR1 is SGDLS and CDR2 is YYNGEE in the germline V gene. This chain's CDR3 is CASSVQEQRTDTQYF. The CDR3 nucleotides read TGTGCCAGCAGCGTTCAGGAACAGCGCACAGATACGCAGTATTTT.

The V gene is TRBV28, the J gene TRBJ2-7; possible D gene TRBD1, 6 bases. Trimming removed 6 bases at V and 0 bases at J, with 21 bases between. Germline V lookup: CDR1 MDHEN, CDR2 SYDVKM. The CDR3 consists of 17 residues. CDR3 coding DNA: TGTGCCAGCAGCCGATCCCCAGGGGTCCGCAGCTCCTACGAGCAGTACTTC. This codes for CASSRSPGVRSSYEQYF.

This clone was seen only once. This sequence joins TRBV11-2 and TRBJ2-7, with 11 bases identical to TRBD2. The germline gives CDR1 SGHAT, CDR2 FQNNGV. Losses at the gene ends were 5 bases for V and 1 base for J; bases not matched to a gene: 7. The CDR3 covers 16 residues. The CDR3 nucleotides read TGTGCCAGCAGCACGATTAGACTAGCGGGATCCTACGAGCAGTACTTC. This gives the protein CASSTIRLAGSYEQYF.

The chain has TRBV9 and TRBJ1-4; unclear D gene. CDR1 and CDR2 (germline): SGDLS, YYNGEE. This CDR3 spans 14 amino acids. Trimming shortened V by 4 bases and J by 4 bases, and 11 bases separated the two germline ends. The DNA of the CDR3 is TGTGCCAGCAGCCGTGGACTGGGTAATGAAAAACTGTTTTTT. This encodes CASSRGLGNEKLFF.

Written as DNA, the CDR3 is TGTGCCAGCAGCTTAGTGGCTCCTGAAGCTTTCTTT. This gives the protein CASSLVAPEAFF. The J gene is TRBJ1-1, the V gene TRBV13; D ambiguous. The germline gives CDR1 PRHDT, CDR2 FYEKMQ (reference sequence). This CDR3 is built from 12 residues. With 1 base removed from V and 6 bases from J, the gap between germline ends came to 6 bases.

The chain uses TRBV7-9 and TRBJ2-1; 11 bases are shared with TRBD2. V was clipped by 5 bases and J by 9 bases; unmatched bases: 3. CDR3 length: 13 residues. Germline V gene lookup returns CDR1 SEHNR and CDR2 FQNEAQ (reference sequence). In DNA, the CDR3 is TGTGCCAGCAGCCTAGGACTAGCGGGTGAGCAGTTCTTC. Its protein product is CASSLGLAGEQFF. Together with reference TRBV7-9 and TRBJ2-1, the CDR3 gives the full variable domain: DTGVSQNPRHKITKRGQNVTFRCDPISEHNRLYWYRQTLGQGPEFLTYFQNEAQLEKSRLLSDRFSAERPKGSFSTLEIQRTEQGDSAMYLCASSLGLAGEQFFGPGTRLTVL.

The chain links TRBV6-6 to TRBJ1-2; D possibly corresponds to TRBD1 (5 bases). The germline gives CDR1 MNHNY, CDR2 SVGAGI (reference sequence). The V end lost 3 bases, the J end lost 4 bases, and 12 bases lay between the germline ends. This CDR3 region has 14 residues. The CDR3 coding sequence is TGTGCCAGCAGTTATGGGGCAGACCTCTATGGCTACACCTTC. Translation: CASSYGADLYGYTF.

The J gene is TRBJ1-1, the V gene TRBV5-6; D may be TRBD1 (6 bases). Looked up from germline, CDR1 is SGHDT and CDR2 is YYEEEE. Trimming removed 3 bases from V and 4 bases from J, with 16 bases in between. The CDR3 is made up of 15 amino acids. The CDR3 protein is CASSYVWGLGTEAFF. The CDR3 DNA reads as TGTGCCAGCAGCTATGTTTGGGGGCTGGGCACTGAAGCTTTCTTT.

This clone was seen just once. The chain uses TRBV30 and TRBJ2-6, with D possibly matching TRBD1 (5 bases). V lost 2 bases, J lost 0 bases, and 14 bases lay in between. CDR1 is GTSNPN and CDR2 is SVGIG in the germline V gene (reference sequence). CDR3 length equals 17 residues. The CDR3 loop is CAWSIGQGYSGANVLTF. The CDR3 DNA reads TGTGCCTGGAGTATAGGGCAGGGCTACTCTGGGGCCAACGTCCTGACTTTC.

The chain joins TRBV5-1 to TRBJ2-1; 15 nucleotides match TRBD2. Germline lookup yields CDR1 SGHRS and CDR2 YFSETQ. This CDR3 contains 15 residues. Trimming took 0 bases from V and 10 from J; bases not matched to a gene: 2. The CDR3 DNA sequence: TGCGCCAGCAGCTTGGTTGGGACTAGCGGGGGGGAGCAGTTCTTC. This encodes CASSLVGTSGGEQFF.

V gene TRBV18 combines with J gene TRBJ2-5, with D tentatively TRBD2 (6 bases). The germline CDR1 and CDR2 sequences are KGHSH and LQKENI. The CDR3 extends over 15 amino acids. V gave up 4 bases and J gave up 3 bases, with 15 bases separating them. Here the CDR3 DNA reads TGTGCCAGCTCACGCCAACCCGGCGGGGAAGAGACCCAGTACTTC. Translated, it gives CASSRQPGGEETQYF.

This clone has just a few counts. V usage is TRBV5-1 and J usage is TRBJ1-2; a possible D gene is TRBD1 (6 bases). V lost 0 bases and J 10 bases, leaving 16 bases between the germline ends. Germline V lookup: CDR1 SGHRS, CDR2 YFSETQ. The CDR3 is 14 amino acids. The CDR3 DNA is TGCGCCAGCAGCTTGGTGGGGGCGGGCCGAGACTACACCTTC. Amino acid sequence: CASSLVGAGRDYTF.

This clone was picked up a small number of times. The rearrangement links TRBV7-8 to TRBJ2-3; the D gene is possibly TRBD1 (5 bases). Per the germline V gene, CDR1 is SGHVS and CDR2 is FQNEAQ. Trimming removed 4 bases at V and 1 base at J, with 6 bases between. CDR3 size: 13 residues. The CDR3 is CASSSQGTDTQYF. The DNA of the CDR3 is TGTGCCAGCAGCTCACAGGGCACAGATACGCAGTATTTT.

This clone was counted a few times. J is TRBJ1-2 and V is TRBV18, with D possibly being TRBD1 (5 bases). CDR1 is KGHSH, CDR2 LQKENI, per germline. There are 14 residues in the CDR3. V was trimmed by 3 bases and J by 7 bases, leaving 15 bases between them. The CDR3 DNA sequence: TGTGCCAGCTCACCCGCGGGGGAAGGTGGTGGCTACACCTTC. It encodes CASSPAGEGGGYTF.

The rearrangement links TRBV7-8 to TRBJ2-5; D may be TRBD2 (6 bases). Germline V CDR1 and CDR2: SGHVS, FQNEAQ. The CDR3 loop spans 15 amino acids. V was clipped by 4 bases and J by 1 base, with 13 bases between them. In DNA form, the CDR3 reads TGTGCCAGCAGCTACCGGGAGCGCTTCCAAGAGACCCAGTACTTC. Protein product: CASSYRERFQETQYF. Based on the CDR3 plus reference TRBV7-8 and TRBJ2-5, the full variable domain is GAGVSQSPRYKVAKRGQDVALRCDPISGHVSLFWYQQALGQGPEFLTYFQNEAQLDKSGLPSDRFFAERPEGSVSTLKIQRTQQEDSAVYLCASSYRERFQETQYFGPGTRLLVL.

The chain couples TRBV4-3 to TRBJ2-3; the match to TRBD2 covers 7 bases. The germline CDR1 and CDR2 sequences are LGHNA and YSLEER. CDR3 length equals 16 residues. V was pared by 3 bases and J by 3 bases, with 9 bases of the junction left unmatched. The DNA for the CDR3 is TGCGCCAGCAGCCACGCCTCGGGAGGAATGACAGATACGCAGTATTTT. Its translation: CASSHASGGMTDTQYF.

This clone was observed once. DNA for the CDR3: TGTGCCAGCAGCCCGACGCGGGGACCCAGCCCAGACGGCTACACCTTC. It codes for CASSPTRGPSPDGYTF. This chain links TRBV13 with TRBJ1-2; D possibly corresponds to TRBD1 (5 bases). This CDR3 spans 16 amino acids. Trimming shortened V by 5 bases and J by 8 bases, and 24 bases separated the two germline ends. The germline V gene has CDR1 PRHDT and CDR2 FYEKMQ (reference sequence).

This chain links TRBV7-2 with TRBJ1-2, with 7 bases that match TRBD1. J was trimmed by 8 bases and V by 3 bases; bases with no gene match: 9. CDR3 length: 14 residues. CDR1 SGHTA and CDR2 FQGNSA come from the germline V gene. The CDR3, as DNA: TGTGCCAGCAGCTTCGACAGGGAGAATGGAGGCTACACCTTC. This gives the protein CASSFDRENGGYTF.

The rearrangement links TRBV10-1 to TRBJ2-7; D is unclear. Germline CDR1 is WNHNN and CDR2 is SYGVQD (reference sequence). The CDR3 is 14 amino acids. The ends were cut back, 2 bases at V and 4 bases at J, with 12 bases in the middle. The CDR3 DNA reads TGCGCCAGCAGTGAGAATCTAGTGTCTTACGAGCAGTACTTC. It specifies CASSENLVSYEQYF.

The chain combines TRBV28 with TRBJ1-2, with D perhaps matching TRBD1 (6 bases). The V gene lost 4 bases and the J gene lost 4 bases, with 13 bases spanning the gap. This CDR3 has 14 residues. Germline CDR1 is MDHEN and CDR2 is SYDVKM. CDR3 amino acids: CASSSLGQPYGYTF. CDR3 bases: TGTGCCAGCAGTTCTCTTGGACAGCCCTATGGCTACACCTTC.

V gene TRBV28 combines with J gene TRBJ2-3; D gene unclear. This CDR3 is built from 11 residues. Germline CDR1 is MDHEN and CDR2 is SYDVKM. V gave up 3 bases and J gave up 4 bases, with 2 bases separating them. The CDR3 protein is CASSFADTQYF. DNA of the CDR3: TGTGCCAGCAGTTTCGCAGATACGCAGTATTTT.

The V and J genes are TRBV6-5 and TRBJ1-5; 7 bases fit TRBD1. The CDR3 runs to 15 residues. J was trimmed by 0 bases and V by 4 bases; bases with no gene match: 3. Germline V gene data show CDR1 as MNHEY and CDR2 as SVGAGI. The CDR3 spells CASSSRQGSNQPQHF. CDR3 DNA: TGTGCCAGCAGTTCAAGACAGGGTAGCAATCAGCCCCAGCATTTT.

CDR3 nucleotide sequence: TGTGCCACCGAGGGGGTGAGGGACACTGAAGCTTTCTTT. This encodes CATEGVRDTEAFF. The J gene is TRBJ1-1, the V gene TRBV6-6; D perhaps matches TRBD1 (6 bases). The CDR3 is 13 residues long. The V end lost 10 bases, the J end lost 3 bases, and 15 bases lay between the germline ends. The germline CDR1 and CDR2 sequences are MNHNY and SVGAGI (reference sequence).

This clone is a singleton in its sample. This chain uses TRBV10-2 with TRBJ2-5, with a possible D match to TRBD2 (7 bases). Germline assignment: CDR1 WSHSY and CDR2 SAAADI. This CDR3 comprises 15 residues. V was shortened by 2 bases and J by 5 bases, with 15 bases between the two germline ends. The CDR3 sequence is CASSEGGGAGETQYF. CDR3 DNA: TGCGCCAGCAGTGAGGGTGGGGGGGCCGGGGAGACCCAGTACTTC.

In this sample, this clone turned up a few times. This sequence joins TRBV27 and TRBJ2-4; 11 nucleotides match TRBD1. V trimming: 5 bases; J trimming: 12 bases; junction bases outside the gene matches: 12. Germline V gene lookup returns CDR1 MNHEY and CDR2 SMNVEV (reference sequence). This CDR3 comprises 15 residues. The CDR3 DNA reads TGTGCCAGCAGTGACGGACAGGGGGCTTGGTACAGTCAGTACTTC. As protein: CASSDGQGAWYSQYF.

V gene TRBV5-5 combines with J gene TRBJ1-2, with 10 bases identical to TRBD1. Germline-derived CDR1 and CDR2 are SGHKS and YYEKEE (reference sequence). This CDR3 is 16 amino acids long. The J segment lost 4 bases and the V segment lost 5 bases, leaving 11 bases of the junction unmatched. The CDR3 DNA sequence: TGTGCCAGCAGTCAGAGCAGGGGACAGGGGACCTATGGCTACACCTTC. It codes for CASSQSRGQGTYGYTF.

The chain links TRBV5-4 to TRBJ2-4; 10 positions match TRBD1. Germline trimming cut 0 bases from V and 7 bases from J; bases unmatched to any gene: 1. Germline lookup yields CDR1 SGHNT and CDR2 YYREEE (reference sequence). This CDR3 has 14 residues. CDR3 amino acids: CASSLGDRGNIQYF. DNA for the CDR3: TGTGCCAGCAGCTTGGGGGACAGGGGTAACATTCAGTACTTC.

The chain joins TRBV19 to TRBJ2-7, with D possibly TRBD1 on 6 matching bases. This CDR3 comprises 15 residues. With 1 base removed from V and 2 bases from J, the gap between germline ends came to 12 bases. Germline-derived CDR1 and CDR2 are LNHDA and SQIVND (reference sequence). The CDR3 here is CASSIGGAGAYEQYF. DNA of the CDR3: TGTGCCAGTAGTATAGGAGGGGCAGGGGCCTACGAGCAGTACTTC.